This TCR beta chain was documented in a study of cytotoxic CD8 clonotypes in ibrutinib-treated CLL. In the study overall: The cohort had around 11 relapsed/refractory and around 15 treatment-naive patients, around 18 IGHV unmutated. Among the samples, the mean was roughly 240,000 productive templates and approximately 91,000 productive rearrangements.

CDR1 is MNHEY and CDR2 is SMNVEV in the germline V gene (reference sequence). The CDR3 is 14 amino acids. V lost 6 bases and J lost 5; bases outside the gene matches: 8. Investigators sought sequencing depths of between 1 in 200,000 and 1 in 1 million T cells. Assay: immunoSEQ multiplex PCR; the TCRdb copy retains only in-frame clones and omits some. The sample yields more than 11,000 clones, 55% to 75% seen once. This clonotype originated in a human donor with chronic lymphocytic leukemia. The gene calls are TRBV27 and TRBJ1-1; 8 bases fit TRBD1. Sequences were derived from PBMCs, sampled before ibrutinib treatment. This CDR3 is CASRPTGAWTEAFF. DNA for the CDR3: TGTGCCAGCAGGCCGACAGGGGCGTGGACTGAAGCTTTCTTT.